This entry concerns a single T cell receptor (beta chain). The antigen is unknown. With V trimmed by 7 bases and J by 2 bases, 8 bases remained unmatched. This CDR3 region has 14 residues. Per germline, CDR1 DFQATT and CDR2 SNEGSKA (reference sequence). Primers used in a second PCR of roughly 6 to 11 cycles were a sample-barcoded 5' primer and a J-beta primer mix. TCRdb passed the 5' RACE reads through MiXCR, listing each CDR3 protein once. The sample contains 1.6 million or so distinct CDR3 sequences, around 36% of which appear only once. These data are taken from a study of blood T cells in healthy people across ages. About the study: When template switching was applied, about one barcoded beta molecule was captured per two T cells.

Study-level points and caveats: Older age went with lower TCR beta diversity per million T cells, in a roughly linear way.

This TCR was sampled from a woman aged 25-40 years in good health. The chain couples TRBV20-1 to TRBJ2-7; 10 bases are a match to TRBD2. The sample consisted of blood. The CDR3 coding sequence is TGCAGTGGACAGTGGACTAGCGGTACCTACGAGCAGTACTTC. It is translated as CSGQWTSGTYEQYF.